The 21 T cell receptor beta chains in this list originate from one sample, sequenced in a study of OX40 agonist ivuxolimab in advanced cancers. Sequencing was performed with immunoSEQ multiplex PCR; in TCRdb, only in-frame clones are kept and a portion is missing. The sample records 45,000 or so clones, 65% to 90% being singletons. The starting material was CD4+ or CD8+ T cells sorted from blood, obtained in a trial of the OX40 agonist ivuxolimab. Source of these receptors: an adult with an advanced solid tumor such as melanoma, head and neck, liver or kidney cancer.

The V call is TRBV21-1, the J call TRBJ2-7; no check of the table's D call, TRBD2, against the DNA was made. TRBV21-1 is deemed a pseudogene. This CDR3 has 19 residues. Written as DNA, the CDR3 is TGTGCCAGCAGCACGCGGCCTGGGGGGGAGCGGGAGGGGGGGCACGAGCAGTACTTC. It yields the protein CASSTRPGGEREGGHEQYF.

The chain recombines TRBV11-2 with TRBJ2-7; 8 bases agree with TRBD1. The CDR3 loop spans 15 amino acids. Germline V gene data show CDR1 as SGHAT and CDR2 as FQNNGV. After removal of 6 bases from V and 5 bases from J, the junction contained 12 bases not matched to a gene. The CDR3 sequence: CASRDRGISYHEQYF. The CDR3 DNA reads TGTGCCAGCAGAGACAGGGGAATTTCATACCACGAGCAGTACTTC.

This chain uses TRBV10-3 with TRBJ2-7; weak D call: TRBD2 (6 bases). Trimming stripped 10 bases from V and 4 bases from J, with 11 bases between. Germline CDR1 reads ENHRY; CDR2 reads SYGVKD. CDR3 size: 11 residues. The CDR3 loop is CATRGIYEQYF. The CDR3 nucleotides read TGTGCCACCCGGGGGATTTACGAGCAGTACTTC.

The chain is built from TRBV15 and TRBJ1-2, with D maybe TRBD1 (5 bases). CDR3 length: 17 amino acids. Germline-derived CDR1 and CDR2 are LNHNV and YYDKDF (reference sequence). V dropped 0 bases and J dropped 2 bases, with 16 bases sitting between them. The CDR3 is CATSRDGAGFGNYGYTF. In DNA form, the CDR3 reads TGTGCCACCAGCAGAGATGGGGCGGGGTTTGGCAACTATGGCTACACCTTC.

The rearrangement joins TRBV19 to TRBJ2-2, with D hard to call. Germline V gene lookup returns CDR1 LNHDA and CDR2 SQIVND (reference sequence). This CDR3 spans 12 amino acids. V dropped 7 bases and J dropped 4 bases, with 7 bases sitting between them. The CDR3 DNA sequence: TGTGCCAGTAACTCGCGCACCGGGGAGCTGTTTTTT. The encoded protein is CASNSRTGELFF.

The gene calls are TRBV18 and TRBJ2-1; 12 nucleotides match TRBD2. Germline loops: CDR1 KGHSH, CDR2 LQKENI. The length of the CDR3 is 16 residues. V shed 4 bases, J shed 4 bases, and the junction held 5 bases outside the gene matches. The CDR3 DNA is TGTGCCAGCTCACAGACTAGCGGGGGACCTTACAATGAGCAGTTCTTC. As protein: CASSQTSGGPYNEQFF.

The table lists this clone with a count of one. The gene calls are TRBV5-1 and TRBJ2-3; 8 bases line up with TRBD2. CDR1 SGHRS and CDR2 YFSETQ come from the germline V gene. V was pared by 0 bases and J by 2 bases, with 8 bases of the junction left unmatched. This CDR3 has 17 residues. CDR3 nucleotides: TGCGCCAGCAGCTTGGCGGTCGGGGGGGGCCCCACAGATACGCAGTATTTT. Translated: CASSLAVGGGPTDTQYF.

The J gene is TRBJ2-2, the V gene TRBV4-1; possible D gene TRBD2, 5 bases. The germline gives CDR1 MGHRA, CDR2 YSYEKL. Trimming took 1 base from V and 1 from J, leaving 13 bases between them. This CDR3 contains 17 residues. CDR3 bases: TGCGCCAGCAGCCAAGTTAGCTTAGCGCTGAACACCGGGGAGCTGTTTTTT. Protein sequence: CASSQVSLALNTGELFF.

The CDR3 DNA reads as TGTGCCAGTAGCCACGGGGCTAGCTATGGCTACACCTTC. This translates into CASSHGASYGYTF. The V and J genes are TRBV19 and TRBJ1-2; D perhaps matches TRBD1 (5 bases). V lost 6 bases and J 4 bases, leaving 12 bases between the germline ends. This CDR3 contains 13 residues. Germline assignment: CDR1 LNHDA and CDR2 SQIVND (reference sequence).

V usage is TRBV2 and J usage is TRBJ1-6, with D unresolved. Germline CDR1 reads SNHLY; CDR2 reads FYNNEI. V was pared by 1 base and J by 8 bases, with 12 bases between. The CDR3 totals 15 residues. This CDR3 is CASSEGNKIDSPLHF. The CDR3 coding sequence is TGTGCCAGCAGTGAAGGGAACAAAATAGATTCACCCCTCCACTTT.

Only a few counts were recorded for this clone. The genes are TRBV7-2 and TRBJ2-1; 12 nucleotides line up with TRBD2. CDR1 is SGHTA and CDR2 is FQGNSA in the germline V gene. CDR3 size: 14 residues. The J segment lost 9 bases and the V segment lost 5 bases, leaving 5 bases of the junction unmatched. This CDR3 is CASSPEGLAGEQFF. CDR3 in DNA: TGTGCCAGCAGCCCAGAGGGACTAGCGGGTGAGCAGTTCTTC.

The J gene is TRBJ2-2, the V gene TRBV6-1; a weak D match, TRBD1 (5 bases). The CDR3 runs 17 residues. V shed 3 bases and J shed 5 bases, with 19 bases lying between them. Germline lookup yields CDR1 MNHNS and CDR2 SASEGT. For the CDR3, the DNA is TGTGCCAGCAGTGAGATAGGGGCTCTGAGTTGGACCGGGGAGCTGTTTTTT. It translates to CASSEIGALSWTGELFF.

V is TRBV10-1 and J is TRBJ2-1; D perhaps matches TRBD1 (5 bases). Trimming removed 0 bases from V and 7 bases from J, with 10 bases in between. This CDR3 contains 14 residues. In germline, CDR1 is WNHNN, CDR2 SYGVQD (reference sequence). DNA for the CDR3: TGCGCCAGCAGTGAGTCTGGGGCAGGGAATGAGCAGTTCTTC. Amino acid sequence: CASSESGAGNEQFF.

The gene calls are TRBV10-1 and TRBJ2-1; D not certain. This CDR3 has 13 amino acids. Germline V gives CDR1 WNHNN, CDR2 SYGVQD (reference sequence). Trimming shortened V by 4 bases and J by 6 bases, and 10 bases separated the two germline ends. In nucleotides, the CDR3 is TGCGCCAGCAGTGGGAACCTCGGCAATGAGCAGTTCTTC. Translated: CASSGNLGNEQFF.

The chain uses TRBV7-2 and TRBJ2-3; 7 bases are shared with TRBD2. With 3 bases clipped from V and 4 bases from J, the junction kept 7 bases outside the gene matches. CDR1 SGHTA and CDR2 FQGNSA come from the germline V gene. CDR3 length equals 15 residues. CDR3 sequence: CASSFLGGSADTQYF. In DNA form, the CDR3 reads TGTGCCAGCAGCTTTCTCGGGGGGTCGGCAGATACGCAGTATTTT.

The gene calls are TRBV5-5 and TRBJ2-3; 9 positions agree with TRBD1. Germline V gene sequence: CDR1 SGHKS, CDR2 YYEKEE (reference sequence). The junction had 10 bases not matched to a gene; V was cut back by 4 bases and J by 4 bases. The CDR3 consists of 16 residues. CDR3 in amino acids: CASSISPGQGADTQYF. CDR3 in DNA: TGTGCCAGCAGCATCTCGCCGGGACAGGGAGCAGATACGCAGTATTTT.

Notes on this clone: Other DNA sequences in this sample translate to the same CDR3. The chain links TRBV5-6 to TRBJ2-5; 7 nucleotides line up with TRBD2. CDR1 is SGHDT and CDR2 is YYEEEE in the germline V gene. V lost 0 bases, J lost 2 bases, and 4 bases stayed unmatched. The CDR3 totals 15 residues. CDR3 DNA: TGTGCCAGCAGCTTGGTGCCTAGCGGTCAAGAGACCCAGTACTTC. This gives the protein CASSLVPSGQETQYF.

The chain carries TRBV6-6 and TRBJ2-7, with 8 bases matching TRBD1. The CDR3 runs 14 residues. Trimming removed 2 bases from V and 3 bases from J; junction bases left unmatched: 3. The germline gives CDR1 MNHNY, CDR2 SVGAGI (reference sequence). CDR3 sequence (DNA): TGTGCCAGCAGTTACGACAGGGGTCACTACGAGCAGTACTTC. Translation: CASSYDRGHYEQYF.

The chain joins TRBV14 to TRBJ1-2; 8 nucleotides match TRBD1. CDR1 is SGHDN, CDR2 FVKESK, per germline. CDR3 size: 16 residues. V trimming: 0 bases; J trimming: 7 bases; junction bases outside the gene matches: 10. The DNA of the CDR3 is TGTGCCAGCAGCCAAGATCAATGGGCAGGGGGCCTTGGCTACACCTTC. Its translation is CASSQDQWAGGLGYTF.

There are a few counts of this clone. This chain links TRBV5-4 with TRBJ2-3; 16 nucleotides match TRBD2. The CDR3 extends over 19 amino acids. The V gene's germline CDR1 is SGHNT and CDR2 YYREEE (reference sequence). Trimming took 4 bases from V and 0 from J; bases not matched to a gene: 8. The CDR3 nucleotides are TGTGCCAGCAGCCCGGGACTAGCGGGGGGGTACTCTAGCACAGATACGCAGTATTTT. Residues: CASSPGLAGGYSSTDTQYF.

A word on this clone: One junction end does not reproduce the germline sequence, and a read error may be involved. The sample carries other DNA sequences with the same CDR3. V is TRBV19 and J is TRBJ2-7; no clear D gene. The CDR3 length is 14 residues. CDR1 is LNHDA, CDR2 SQIVND, per germline (reference sequence). The CDR3 DNA follows: TGTGCCAGTAGTCCCCGGACCCAGCCCTACGAGCAGTATTTC. It specifies CASSPRTQPYEQYF.